This TCR beta chain is drawn from a study of T cells after yellow fever vaccination. For TCR, cDNA came from 5'RACE template switching, which added a universal primer site and UMIs. Via MiXCR, TCRdb re-called the 5' RACE reads, giving one row per CDR3 protein. The data show some 300,000 distinct CDR3 sequences, with less than 9.5% seen just once and around 3.3% held by the top ten. Germline V gene sequence: CDR1 SGHTA, CDR2 FQGNSA. Trimming cost V 3 bases and J 0 bases, with 11 bases left between them. The CDR3 consists of 15 residues. The chain links TRBV7-2 to TRBJ1-1; perhaps TRBD1 as D (5 bases). The starting material was CD4+ T cells sorted from PBMCs, obtained 5 days after the yellow fever booster vaccination. This TCR came from a man younger than 35 who received the YFV17D yellow fever vaccine. The CDR3 DNA reads TGTGCCAGCAGCTTGAGTCACAGGCTGAACACTGAAGCTTTCTTT. Translated: CASSLSHRLNTEAFF.